A single sample gave rise to the 13 T cell receptor beta chains below, sequenced in a study of blood T cell repertoires in COVID-19. Produced via immunoSEQ multiplex PCR; TCRdb's table is partial and in-frame only. Among some 48,000 clones, roughly 87% were seen once, and the ten largest hold approximately 2.9%. The sequenced material came from peripheral blood. The receptors originated from a man aged 45-60 years with active COVID-19.

CDR3 in DNA: TGTGCCAGCCCCCCCAAAGAATTGATGGACAGGGGTAATGAGCAGTTCTTC. Its protein product is CASPPKELMDRGNEQFF. This sequence joins TRBV18 and TRBJ2-1, with 9 nucleotides matching TRBD1. J gave up 7 bases and V 8 bases, and 18 bases lay outside the gene matches. The CDR3 length is 17 residues. Germline loops: CDR1 KGHSH, CDR2 LQKENI.

V usage is TRBV5-1 and J usage is TRBJ2-2; TRBD1 aligns across 7 bases. V dropped 9 bases and J dropped 1; count of bases not matched to a gene: 9. Per the germline V gene, CDR1 is SGHRS and CDR2 is YFSETQ. This CDR3 has 15 residues. The CDR3 sequence is CATSQGSLNTGELFF. CDR3 bases: TGCGCCACCTCACAGGGGTCCCTGAACACCGGGGAGCTGTTTTTT.

This rearrangement joins TRBV9 to TRBJ1-1, with a tentative D call TRBD1 (6 bases). Germline CDR1 reads SGDLS; CDR2 reads YYNGEE. The CDR3 is 14 residues long. V lost 5 bases and J 5 bases, leaving 16 bases between the germline ends. This chain's CDR3 is CASSQGARGTEAFF. The DNA of the CDR3 is TGTGCCAGCAGTCAGGGAGCCAGGGGAACTGAAGCTTTCTTT. The full variable domain, with the rest looked up from reference TRBV9 and TRBJ1-1, is DSGVTQTPKHLITATGQRVTLRCSPRSGDLSVYWYQQSLDQGLQFLIQYYNGEERAKGNILERFSAQQFPDLHSELNLSSLELGDSALYFCASSQGARGTEAFFGQGTRLTVV.

CDR3 coding DNA: TGTGCCAGCAGTTACGGGGCAGGGGTCATCCACGAGCAGTACTTC. Encoded protein: CASSYGAGVIHEQYF. The genes are TRBV6-6 and TRBJ2-7; D is possibly TRBD1 (6 bases). Germline lookup yields CDR1 MNHNY and CDR2 SVGAGI (reference sequence). The CDR3 is 15 amino acids. V shed 2 bases and J shed 5 bases, with 16 bases lying between them.

This clone was found a few times. The rearrangement joins TRBV11-3 to TRBJ2-7; 7 bases agree with TRBD1. Unmatched junction bases numbered 13, after V lost 5 bases and J lost 0 bases. This CDR3 is 17 amino acids long. Germline V gives CDR1 SGHNT, CDR2 YENEEA. The CDR3 loop is CASSPRTGVLSSYEQYF. CDR3 DNA sequence: TGTGCCAGCAGCCCGCGGACAGGTGTTTTAAGCTCCTACGAGCAGTACTTC.

This sequence joins TRBV18 and TRBJ1-2, with TRBD1 matching over 12 bases. V was pared by 2 bases and J by 6 bases, with 7 bases of the junction left unmatched. This CDR3 contains 16 residues. CDR1 and CDR2 (germline): KGHSH, LQKENI. The CDR3 bases are TGTGCCAGCTCACCATTGCCCGGGACAGGGGGCCATGGCTACACCTTC. This gives the protein CASSPLPGTGGHGYTF.

The rearrangement uses TRBV6-4 and TRBJ2-1; tentative D call: TRBD1 (5 bases). Germline V gene sequence: CDR1 MRHNA, CDR2 SNTAGT. V dropped 6 bases and J dropped 0 bases, with 12 bases sitting between them. CDR3 length equals 15 residues. DNA for the CDR3: TGTGCCAGCAGACTTACAGGCAGCTCCTACAATGAGCAGTTCTTC. Protein: CASRLTGSSYNEQFF.

The V gene is TRBV19, the J gene TRBJ2-3; 14 nucleotides match TRBD2. The CDR3 is made up of 19 amino acids. CDR1 is LNHDA, CDR2 SQIVND, per germline (reference sequence). The trim removed 6 bases at V and 1 base at J, leaving 12 bases unmatched. The CDR3 sequence: CASRGLAGVRPIGTDTQYF. The CDR3 nucleotides read TGTGCCAGTAGGGGACTAGCGGGAGTAAGGCCCATAGGCACAGATACGCAGTATTTT. The full variable domain, rest sourced from reference TRBV19 and TRBJ2-3, is DGGITQSPKYLFRKEGQNVTLSCEQNLNHDAMYWYRQDPGQGLRLIYYSQIVNDFQKGDIAEGYSVSREKKESFPLTVTSAQKNPTAFYLCASRGLAGVRPIGTDTQYFGPGTRLTVL.

This clone was picked up one time. The J gene is TRBJ2-5, the V gene TRBV9, with a weak D call TRBD2 (5 bases). V lost 4 bases to trimming and J lost 2 bases, with 9 bases between them. Germline V gene sequence: CDR1 SGDLS, CDR2 YYNGEE. There are 13 residues in the CDR3. This chain's CDR3 is CASSPEAQETQYF. The CDR3 DNA reads as TGTGCCAGCAGCCCGGAGGCACAAGAGACCCAGTACTTC. The entire variable domain, with the rest obtained from reference TRBV9 and TRBJ2-5, is as follows: DSGVTQTPKHLITATGQRVTLRCSPRSGDLSVYWYQQSLDQGLQFLIQYYNGEERAKGNILERFSAQQFPDLHSELNLSSLELGDSALYFCASSPEAQETQYFGPGTRLLVL.

This clone was recorded only once. The V call is TRBV5-1, the J call TRBJ2-5, with 8 positions matching TRBD1. The V gene's germline CDR1 is SGHRS and CDR2 YFSETQ. J gave up 4 bases and V 6 bases, and 14 bases lay outside the gene matches. The CDR3 is 16 residues long. The CDR3 loop is CASISRPQGAGETQYF. The CDR3 DNA sequence: TGCGCCAGCATCTCGCGCCCCCAGGGGGCCGGAGAGACCCAGTACTTC. The full variable domain, with the rest looked up from reference TRBV5-1 and TRBJ2-5, is KAGVTQTPRYLIKTRGQQVTLSCSPISGHRSVSWYQQTPGQGLQFLFEYFSETQRNKGNFPGRFSGRQFSNSRSEMNVSTLELGDSALYLCASISRPQGAGETQYFGPGTRLLVL.

V and J are TRBV19 and TRBJ1-2, with TRBD1 as a possible D gene (5 bases). Germline CDR1 LNHDA, CDR2 SQIVND (reference sequence). The CDR3 is 12 amino acids. Trimming took off 6 bases at V and 5 bases at J, with 10 bases between the two ends. Here the CDR3 reads CASSNRTYGYTF. CDR3 coding DNA: TGTGCCAGTAGCAACCGGACATATGGCTACACCTTC.

The rearrangement uses TRBV20-1 and TRBJ2-1; D is uncertain. Trimming removed 7 bases at V and 9 bases at J, with 7 bases between. CDR3 length: 9 amino acids. In germline, CDR1 is DFQATT, CDR2 SNEGSKA (reference sequence). The CDR3 region is CSELLEQFF. The CDR3 nucleotides are TGCAGTGAACTCCTTGAGCAGTTCTTC.

J is TRBJ2-7 and V is TRBV7-9, with D perhaps TRBD1 (6 bases). This CDR3 comprises 15 residues. CDR1 SEHNR and CDR2 FQNEAQ come from the germline V gene (reference sequence). V lost 4 bases to trimming and J lost 3 bases, with 16 bases between them. The CDR3 sequence is CASSSPGTRGYEQYF. The CDR3 region has the DNA TGTGCCAGCAGCTCCCCCGGGACAAGGGGCTACGAGCAGTACTTC.